A selection of T cell receptor beta chains follows, all from one sample in a study of radiation and T cells in renal cell carcinoma. The data were produced by immunoSEQ multiplex PCR, yet TCRdb's version contains in-frame clones alone and is incomplete. The sample has more than 120,000 clones, 86% seen once; the top ten hold roughly 17%. The source material was blood, sampled from a patient whose treatment included radiotherapy and nephrectomy. The source of these receptors is a woman between 45 and 60 years old with renal cell carcinoma. The CDR3 runs from the conserved cysteine through the conserved F or W. A D gene is named only where the DNA matches it firmly. The size of a clone is reported for some rows only, either as once, few or many, or as a class for expanded clones.

J: TRBJ2-3; size: .; D: .; V: TRBV5-1; CDR3: CASSLGALTPDTQYF; DNA: TGCGCCAGCAGCTTGGGGGCCCTCACCCCAGATACGCAGTATTTT
J: TRBJ2-2; size: .; D: .; V: TRBV18; CDR3: CASSPVASATNTGELFF; DNA: TGTGCCAGCTCACCGGTCGCTAGTGCTACGAACACCGGGGAGCTGTTTTTT
J: TRBJ1-5; size: .; D: .; V: TRBV27; CDR3: CASSFGGADYSNQPQHF; DNA: TGTGCCAGCAGTTTCGGGGGGGCTGACTATAGCAATCAGCCCCAGCATTTT
J: TRBJ2-5; size: .; D: TRBD1; V: TRBV11-2; CDR3: CASSLTGGRQETQYF; DNA: TGTGCCAGCAGCTTGACAGGGGGTCGGCAAGAGACCCAGTACTTC
J: TRBJ1-4; size: .; D: .; V: TRBV19; CDR3: CASSGGGGGEKLFF; DNA: TGTGCCAGTAGTGGCGGAGGGGGGGGCGAAAAACTGTTTTTT
J: TRBJ1-5; size: .; D: .; V: TRBV2; CDR3: CASSEMGDQPQHF; DNA: TGTGCCAGCAGTGAAATGGGAGATCAGCCCCAGCATTTT
J: TRBJ2-7; size: .; D: .; V: TRBV6-6; CDR3: CASRTTGYEQYF; DNA: TGTGCCAGCAGAACGACAGGTTACGAGCAGTACTTC
J: TRBJ1-5; size: .; D: .; V: TRBV19; CDR3: CASSTRGTPSNQPQHF; DNA: TGTGCCAGTAGTACCCGCGGGACACCGAGCAATCAGCCCCAGCATTTT
J: TRBJ2-7; size: .; D: .; V: TRBV7-2; CDR3: CASSLVGTTNSYEQYF; DNA: TGTGCCAGCAGCTTAGTGGGGACAACGAACTCCTACGAGCAGTACTTC
J: TRBJ1-5; size: .; D: TRBD1; V: TRBV10-3; CDR3: CATRTGTNQPQHF; DNA: TGTGCCACCAGGACAGGGACCAATCAGCCCCAGCATTTT
J: TRBJ2-1; size: once; D: TRBD1; V: TRBV10-3; CDR3: CAISGTGVGRNEQFF; DNA: TGTGCCATCAGCGGGACAGGGGTGGGGCGGAATGAGCAGTTCTTC
J: TRBJ2-2; size: .; D: TRBD2; V: TRBV4-3; CDR3: CASSQVLGLAGGTGELFF; DNA: TGCGCCAGCAGCCAAGTATTGGGACTAGCGGGAGGCACCGGGGAGCTGTTTTTT
J: TRBJ1-2; size: .; D: .; V: TRBV7-8; CDR3: CASSLTREYGYTF; DNA: TGTGCCAGCAGCCTAACGCGAGAGTATGGCTACACCTTC
J: TRBJ1-1; size: .; D: TRBD1; V: TRBV6-1; CDR3: CASSEAQGGITEAFF; DNA: TGTGCCAGCAGTGAAGCGCAGGGGGGAATCACTGAAGCTTTCTTT
J: TRBJ1-2; size: .; D: .; V: TRBV5-4; CDR3: CASSGGGYGYTF; DNA: TGTGCCAGCAGCGGAGGTGGGTATGGCTACACCTTC
J: TRBJ2-7; size: .; D: .; V: TRBV5-4; CDR3: CASSSRETGTDPYEQYF; DNA: TGTGCCAGCAGCTCAAGGGAAACAGGGACCGACCCCTACGAGCAGTACTTC
J: TRBJ2-7; size: once; D: TRBD1; V: TRBV5-5; CDR3: CASSLGQGPEQYF; DNA: TGTGCCAGCAGCTTGGGACAGGGCCCCGAGCAGTACTTC
J: TRBJ1-1; size: .; D: TRBD1; V: TRBV5-1; CDR3: CASSWTGGNLMSEAFF; DNA: TGCGCCAGCAGCTGGACAGGGGGCAATCTAATGTCTGAAGCTTTCTTT
J: TRBJ2-7; size: .; D: TRBD1; V: TRBV13; CDR3: CASSLGPAGGYGSGEQYF; DNA: TGTGCCAGCAGCTTAGGCCCCGCAGGGGGCTATGGTTCTGGCGAGCAGTACTTC
J: TRBJ2-5; size: .; D: .; V: TRBV4-1; CDR3: CASSQARPSQETQYF; DNA: TGCGCCAGCAGCCAAGCCAGGCCCTCCCAAGAGACCCAGTACTTC
J: TRBJ2-3; size: .; D: TRBD2; V: TRBV7-2; CDR3: CASRKTSTQYF; DNA: TGTGCCAGCAGGAAGACTAGCACGCAGTATTTT
J: TRBJ1-4; size: .; D: .; V: TRBV4-1; CDR3: CASSQGRPATNEKLFF; DNA: TGCGCCAGCAGCCAAGGCCGGCCAGCAACTAATGAAAAACTGTTTTTT
J: TRBJ2-7; size: .; D: .; V: TRBV12-2; CDR3: CASRLSGLKSYEQYF; DNA: TGTGCAAGTCGCTTATCGGGTCTCAAATCCTACGAGCAGTACTTC
J: TRBJ1-4; size: .; D: TRBD1; V: TRBV6-5; CDR3: CASSSYRGEKLFF; DNA: TGTGCCAGCAGCTCCTACAGGGGAGAAAAACTGTTTTTT
J: TRBJ2-2; size: .; D: TRBD1; V: TRBV28; CDR3: CASTSGTVNTGELFF; DNA: TGTGCCAGCACTTCCGGGACAGTGAACACCGGGGAGCTGTTTTTT
J: TRBJ1-4; size: few; D: .; V: TRBV19; CDR3: CASSTGLNEKLFF; DNA: TGTGCCAGTAGTACAGGCCTTAATGAAAAACTGTTTTTT
J: TRBJ1-1; size: .; D: TRBD1; V: TRBV5-4; CDR3: CASSFRTGDSSEAFF; DNA: TGTGCCAGCAGCTTCCGGACAGGGGATAGCTCTGAAGCTTTCTTT
J: TRBJ1-5; size: .; D: .; V: TRBV19; CDR3: CASSIGEGGQPQHF; DNA: TGTGCCAGTAGTATAGGTGAAGGGGGTCAGCCCCAGCATTTT
J: TRBJ2-7; size: .; D: .; V: TRBV14; CDR3: CASSTQPSYEQYF; DNA: TGTGCCAGCAGCACTCAGCCTTCCTACGAGCAGTACTTC
J: TRBJ2-1; size: .; D: .; V: TRBV28; CDR3: CASSLMSYNEQFF; DNA: TGTGCCAGCAGTTTGATGTCCTACAATGAGCAGTTCTTC
J: TRBJ1-3; size: .; D: TRBD1; V: TRBV5-1; CDR3: CASRDRSLPGNTIYF; DNA: TGCGCCAGCAGGGACAGGAGTCTTCCTGGAAACACCATATATTTT
J: TRBJ2-5; size: .; D: .; V: TRBV5-1; CDR3: CASSSTAGTSRSQYF; DNA: TGCGCCAGCAGCTCGACCGCCGGGACTTCTCGGTCCCAGTACTTC
J: TRBJ2-3; size: .; D: .; V: TRBV7-2; CDR3: CASSSRTLRDLGDTQYF; DNA: TGTGCCAGCAGCTCCCGGACGCTGCGGGATTTGGGAGATACGCAGTATTTT
J: TRBJ1-4; size: .; D: .; V: TRBV6-5; CDR3: CASSYSTPPGEKLFF; DNA: TGTGCCAGCAGTTACTCGACTCCTCCGGGGGAAAAACTGTTTTTT
J: TRBJ2-3; size: .; D: .; V: TRBV11-3; CDR3: CASSFGGRRDTQYF; DNA: TGTGCCAGCAGCTTTGGCGGGCGGCGAGATACGCAGTATTTT
J: TRBJ1-2; size: .; D: .; V: TRBV5-1; CDR3: CASSLGQGWTQHGYTF; DNA: TGCGCCAGCAGCTTGGGTCAGGGCTGGACACAACATGGCTACACCTTC